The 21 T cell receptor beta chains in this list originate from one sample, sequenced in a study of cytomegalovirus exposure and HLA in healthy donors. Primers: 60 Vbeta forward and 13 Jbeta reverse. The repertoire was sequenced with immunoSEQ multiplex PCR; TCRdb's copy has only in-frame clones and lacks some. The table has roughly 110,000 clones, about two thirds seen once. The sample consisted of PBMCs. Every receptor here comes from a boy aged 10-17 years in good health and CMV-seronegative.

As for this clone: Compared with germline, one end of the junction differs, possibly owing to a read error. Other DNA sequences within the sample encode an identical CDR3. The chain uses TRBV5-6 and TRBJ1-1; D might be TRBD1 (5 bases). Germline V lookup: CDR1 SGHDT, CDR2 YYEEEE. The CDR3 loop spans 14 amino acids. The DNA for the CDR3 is TGTGCCAGCAGCTTGAGGCAGCGGGGCACTGAGGCTTTCTTT. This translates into CASSLRQRGTEAFF.

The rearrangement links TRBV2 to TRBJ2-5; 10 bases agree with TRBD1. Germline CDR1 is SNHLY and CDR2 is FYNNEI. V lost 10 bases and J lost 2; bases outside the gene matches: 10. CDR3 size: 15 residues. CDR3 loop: CATRPGTGVQETQYF. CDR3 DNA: TGTGCCACCCGACCCGGGACAGGGGTTCAAGAGACCCAGTACTTC.

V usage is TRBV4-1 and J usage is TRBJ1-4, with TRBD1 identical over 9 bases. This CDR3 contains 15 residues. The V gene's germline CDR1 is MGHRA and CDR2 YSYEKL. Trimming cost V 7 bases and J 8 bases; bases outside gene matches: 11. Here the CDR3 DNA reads TGCGCCAGCAACTACCCCGGGACAGGGAGCGAAAAACTGTTTTTT. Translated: CASNYPGTGSEKLFF.

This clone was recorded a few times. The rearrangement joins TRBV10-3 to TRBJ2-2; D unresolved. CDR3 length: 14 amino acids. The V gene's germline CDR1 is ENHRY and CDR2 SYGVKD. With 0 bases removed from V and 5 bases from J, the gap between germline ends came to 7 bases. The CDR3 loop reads CAISESSSTGELFF. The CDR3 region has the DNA TGTGCCATCAGTGAGTCGAGTTCTACCGGGGAGCTGTTTTTT.

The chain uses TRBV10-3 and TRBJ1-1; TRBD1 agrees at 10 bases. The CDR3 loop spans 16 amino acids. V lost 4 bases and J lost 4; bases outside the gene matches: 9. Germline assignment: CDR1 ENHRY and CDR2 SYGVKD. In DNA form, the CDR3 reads TGTGCCATCAGTGGGAACGACAGGGGGCAAGTCACTGAAGCTTTCTTT. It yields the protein CAISGNDRGQVTEAFF.

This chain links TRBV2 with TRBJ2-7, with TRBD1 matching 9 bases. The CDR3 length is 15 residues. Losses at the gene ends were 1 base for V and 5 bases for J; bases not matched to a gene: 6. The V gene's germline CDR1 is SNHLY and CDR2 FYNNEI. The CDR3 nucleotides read TGTGCCAGCAGTGAAGACGGGACAGGGATGAACGAGCAGTACTTC. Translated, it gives CASSEDGTGMNEQYF.

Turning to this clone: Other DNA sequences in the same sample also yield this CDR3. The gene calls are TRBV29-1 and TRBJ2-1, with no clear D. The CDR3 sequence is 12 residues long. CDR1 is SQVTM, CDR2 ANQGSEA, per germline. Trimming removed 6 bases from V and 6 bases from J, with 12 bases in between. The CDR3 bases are TGCAGCGTAAAGAGACTCCTCAATGAGCAGTTCTTC. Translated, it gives CSVKRLLNEQFF.

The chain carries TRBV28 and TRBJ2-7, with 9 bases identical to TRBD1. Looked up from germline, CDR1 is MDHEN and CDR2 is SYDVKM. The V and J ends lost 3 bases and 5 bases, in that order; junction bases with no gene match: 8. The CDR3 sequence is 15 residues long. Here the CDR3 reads CASSLDQQGADEQYF. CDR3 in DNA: TGTGCCAGCAGTTTGGACCAACAGGGGGCTGACGAGCAGTACTTC.

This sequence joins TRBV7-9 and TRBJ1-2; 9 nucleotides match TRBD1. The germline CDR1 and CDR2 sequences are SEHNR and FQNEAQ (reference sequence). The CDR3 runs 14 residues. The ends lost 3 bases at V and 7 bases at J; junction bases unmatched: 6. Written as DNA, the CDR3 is TGTGCCAGCAGCTTTACAGGGGGCTCGAGTGGCTACACCTTC. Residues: CASSFTGGSSGYTF.

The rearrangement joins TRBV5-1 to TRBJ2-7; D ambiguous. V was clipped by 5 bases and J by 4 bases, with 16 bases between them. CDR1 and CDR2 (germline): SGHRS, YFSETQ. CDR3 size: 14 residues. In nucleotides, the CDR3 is TGCGCCAGCAGTCTTTTAGTCGGAGCTTACGAGCAGTACTTC. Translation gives CASSLLVGAYEQYF.

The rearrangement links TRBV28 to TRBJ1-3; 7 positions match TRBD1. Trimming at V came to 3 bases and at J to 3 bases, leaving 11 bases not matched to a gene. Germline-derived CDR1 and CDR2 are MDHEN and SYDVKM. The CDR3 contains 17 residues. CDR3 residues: CASSFSWAGGDGNTIYF. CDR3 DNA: TGTGCCAGCAGTTTCTCTTGGGCAGGGGGTGATGGAAACACCATATATTTT.

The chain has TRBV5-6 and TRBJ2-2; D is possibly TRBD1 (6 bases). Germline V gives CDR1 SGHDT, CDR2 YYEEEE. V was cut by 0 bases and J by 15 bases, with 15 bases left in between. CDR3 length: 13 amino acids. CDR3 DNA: TGTGCCAGCAGCTTGGACGTCGAGGGGGTGGTGTTTTTT. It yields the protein CASSLDVEGVVFF. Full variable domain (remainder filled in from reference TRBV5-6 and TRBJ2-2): DAGVTQSPTHLIKTRGQQVTLRCSPKSGHDTVSWYQQALGQGPQFIFQYYEEEERQRGNFPDRFSGHQFPNYSSELNVNALLLGDSALYLCASSLDVEGVVFFGEGSRLTVL.

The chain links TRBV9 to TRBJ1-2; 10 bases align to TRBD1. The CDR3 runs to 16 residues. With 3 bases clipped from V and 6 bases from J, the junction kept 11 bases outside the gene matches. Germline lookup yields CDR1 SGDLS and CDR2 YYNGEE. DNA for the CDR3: TGTGCCAGCAGCGCGATACGGACAGGGGGTTTGGATGGCTACACCTTC. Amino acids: CASSAIRTGGLDGYTF.

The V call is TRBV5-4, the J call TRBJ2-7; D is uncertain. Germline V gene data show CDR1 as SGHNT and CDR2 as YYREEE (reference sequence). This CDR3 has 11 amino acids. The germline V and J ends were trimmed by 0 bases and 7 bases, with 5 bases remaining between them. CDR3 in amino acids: CASSLGREQYF. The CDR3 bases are TGTGCCAGCAGCTTGGGGCGGGAGCAGTACTTC.

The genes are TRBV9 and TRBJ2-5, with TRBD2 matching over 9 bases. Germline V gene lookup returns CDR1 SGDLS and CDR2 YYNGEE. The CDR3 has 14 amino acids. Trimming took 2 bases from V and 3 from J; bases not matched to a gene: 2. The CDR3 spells CASSVGLAKETQYF. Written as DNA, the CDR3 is TGTGCCAGCAGCGTGGGACTAGCCAAAGAGACCCAGTACTTC.

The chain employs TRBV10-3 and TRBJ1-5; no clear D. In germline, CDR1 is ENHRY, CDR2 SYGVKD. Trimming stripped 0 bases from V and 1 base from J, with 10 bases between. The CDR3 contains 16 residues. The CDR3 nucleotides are TGTGCCATCAGTGAGTCATCTCGAGGGAGCAATCAGCCCCAGCATTTT. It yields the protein CAISESSRGSNQPQHF.

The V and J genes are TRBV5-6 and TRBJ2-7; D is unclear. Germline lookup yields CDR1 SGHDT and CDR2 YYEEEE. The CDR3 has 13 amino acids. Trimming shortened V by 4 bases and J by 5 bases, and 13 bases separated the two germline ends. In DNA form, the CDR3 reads TGTGCCAGCAGCCTCGTGACTCATAACGAGCAGTACTTC. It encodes CASSLVTHNEQYF.

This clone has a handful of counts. CDR3 DNA: TGCAGCACCGACGGACTGGGAATGGAGACCCAGTACTTC. As protein: CSTDGLGMETQYF. The gene calls are TRBV29-1 and TRBJ2-5; the D gene is possibly TRBD2 (5 bases). The CDR3 is 13 residues long. V was cut by 8 bases and J by 5 bases, with 18 bases left in between. In germline, CDR1 is SQVTM, CDR2 ANQGSEA.

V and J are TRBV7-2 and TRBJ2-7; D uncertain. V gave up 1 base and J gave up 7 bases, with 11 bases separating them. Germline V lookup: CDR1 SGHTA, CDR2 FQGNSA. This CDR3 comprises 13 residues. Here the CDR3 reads CASSLGPRWEQYF. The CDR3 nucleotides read TGTGCCAGCAGCTTAGGGCCTAGGTGGGAGCAGTACTTC.

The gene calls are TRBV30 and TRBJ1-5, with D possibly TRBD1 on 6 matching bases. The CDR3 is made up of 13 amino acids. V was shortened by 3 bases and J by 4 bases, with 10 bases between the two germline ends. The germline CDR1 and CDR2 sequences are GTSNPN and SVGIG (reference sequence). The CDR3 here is CAWSPQGNQPQHF. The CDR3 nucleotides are TGTGCCTGGAGCCCTCAGGGGAATCAGCCCCAGCATTTT. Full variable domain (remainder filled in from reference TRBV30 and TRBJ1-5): SQTIHQWPATLVQPVGSPLSLECTVEGTSNPNLYWYRQAAGRGLQLLFYSVGIGQISSEVPQNLSASRPQDRQFILSSKKLLLSDSGFYLCAWSPQGNQPQHFGDGTRLSIL.

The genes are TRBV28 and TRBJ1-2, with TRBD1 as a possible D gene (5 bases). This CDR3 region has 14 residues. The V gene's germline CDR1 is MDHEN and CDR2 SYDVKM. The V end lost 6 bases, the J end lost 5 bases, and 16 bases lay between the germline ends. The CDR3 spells CASSLDVGGYGYTF. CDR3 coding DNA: TGTGCCAGCAGCCTAGATGTGGGGGGATATGGCTACACCTTC.